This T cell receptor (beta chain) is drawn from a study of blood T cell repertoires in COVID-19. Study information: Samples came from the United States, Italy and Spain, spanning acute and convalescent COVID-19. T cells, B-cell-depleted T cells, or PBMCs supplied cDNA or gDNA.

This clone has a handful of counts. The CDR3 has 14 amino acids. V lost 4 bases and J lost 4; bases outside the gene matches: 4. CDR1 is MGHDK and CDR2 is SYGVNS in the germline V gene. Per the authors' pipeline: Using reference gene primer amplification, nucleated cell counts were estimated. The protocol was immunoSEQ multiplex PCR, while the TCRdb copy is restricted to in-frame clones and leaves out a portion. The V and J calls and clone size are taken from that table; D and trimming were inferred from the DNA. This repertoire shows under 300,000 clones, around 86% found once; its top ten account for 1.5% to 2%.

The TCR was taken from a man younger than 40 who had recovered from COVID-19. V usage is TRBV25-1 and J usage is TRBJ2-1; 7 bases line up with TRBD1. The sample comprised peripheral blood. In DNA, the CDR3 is TGTGCCAGCAGTGGACAGGGAATATACAATGAGCAGTTCTTC. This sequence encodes CASSGQGIYNEQFF. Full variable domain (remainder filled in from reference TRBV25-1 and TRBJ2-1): EADIYQTPRYLVIGTGKKITLECSQTMGHDKMYWYQQDPGMELHLIHYSYGVNSTEKGDLSSESTVSRIRTEHFPLTLESARPSHTSQYLCASSGQGIYNEQFFGPGTRLTVL.